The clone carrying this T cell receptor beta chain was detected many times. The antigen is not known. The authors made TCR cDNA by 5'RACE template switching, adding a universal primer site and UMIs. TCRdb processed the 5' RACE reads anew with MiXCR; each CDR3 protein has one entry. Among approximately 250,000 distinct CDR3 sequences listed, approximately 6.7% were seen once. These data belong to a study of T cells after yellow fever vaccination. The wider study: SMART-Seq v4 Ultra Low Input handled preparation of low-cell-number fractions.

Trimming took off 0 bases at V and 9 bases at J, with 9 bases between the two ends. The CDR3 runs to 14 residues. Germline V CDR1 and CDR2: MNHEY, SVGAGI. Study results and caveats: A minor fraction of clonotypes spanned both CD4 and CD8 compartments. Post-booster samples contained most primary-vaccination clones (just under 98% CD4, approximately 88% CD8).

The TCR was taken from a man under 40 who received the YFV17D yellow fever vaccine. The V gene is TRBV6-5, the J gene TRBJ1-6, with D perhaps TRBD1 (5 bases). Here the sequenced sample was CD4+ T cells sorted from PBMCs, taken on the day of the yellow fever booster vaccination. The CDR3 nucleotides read TGTGCCAGCAGTTACTCCAGCGGGGCTTCACCCCTCCACTTT. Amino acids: CASSYSSGASPLHF.